Here is one TCR beta chain with its context. What it binds is not known. The sort gate was single viable CD3+CD4+CD8-CD45RO+ cells for memory CD4+ T cells. Serum IgG to CMV pp150, pp28, p38 and p52 defined serostatus. The record originates from a study of memory CD4+ T cells and cytomegalovirus serostatus. The overall study: Of the healthy Belgian adults, nine or ten were CMV seropositive and 24 seronegative.

The authors' processing: Out-of-frame sequences were removed, leaving a few million distinct TCRbeta sequences. Here immunoSEQ multiplex PCR was the method, and the copy in TCRdb shows in-frame clones only, minus some. V and J calls and clone size follow that table, whereas D and trimming were derived from the DNA. Found here are 46,000 or so clones, around 82% of them singletons; the top ten hold 0.9% to 0.95%. From germline, CDR1 is MDHEN and CDR2 SYDVKM. Trimming at V came to 1 base and at J to 7 bases, leaving 5 bases not matched to a gene. This CDR3 comprises 16 residues. Study outcomes and limitations: About 40% of the 164 known CMV-associated TCRbeta sequences appeared in CD4+ memory.

The source of this sequence is an adult in good health and CMV-seronegative. The sample was memory CD4+ T cells from blood. The gene calls are TRBV28 and TRBJ1-4; 11 bases align to TRBD1. The CDR3 region is CASSLFPGTGGEKLFF. For the CDR3, the DNA is TGTGCCAGCAGTTTATTCCCCGGGACAGGGGGTGAAAAACTGTTTTTT.